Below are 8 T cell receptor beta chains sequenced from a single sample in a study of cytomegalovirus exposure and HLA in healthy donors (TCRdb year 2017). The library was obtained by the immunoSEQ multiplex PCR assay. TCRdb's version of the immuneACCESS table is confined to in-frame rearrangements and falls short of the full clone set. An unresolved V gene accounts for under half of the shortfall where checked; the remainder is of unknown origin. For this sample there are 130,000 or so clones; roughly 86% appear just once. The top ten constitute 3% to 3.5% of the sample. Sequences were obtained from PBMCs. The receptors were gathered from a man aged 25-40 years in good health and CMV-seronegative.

The CDR3, as DNA: TGTGCCAGCAGTCCCGACTGGTCAAAGCGGGCTGAGCAGTTCTTC. Its translation: CASSPDWSKRAEQFF. The gene calls are TRBV6-5 and TRBJ2-1; a weak D match, TRBD2 (6 bases). This CDR3 spans 15 amino acids. Trimming took 5 bases from V and 9 from J, leaving 20 bases between them. CDR1 and CDR2 (germline): MNHEY, SVGAGI.

The CDR3 nucleotides are TGTGCCAGCAGCCAAGAAGAGGGAACTCCAACTAGAAAGCAGTTCTTC. This gives the protein CASSQEEGTPTRKQFF. The V gene is TRBV4-2, the J gene TRBJ2-1; maybe TRBD2 (5 bases). V lost 0 bases to trimming and J lost 11 bases, with 20 bases between them. This CDR3 spans 16 amino acids. Germline V gives CDR1 LGHNA, CDR2 YNFKEQ.

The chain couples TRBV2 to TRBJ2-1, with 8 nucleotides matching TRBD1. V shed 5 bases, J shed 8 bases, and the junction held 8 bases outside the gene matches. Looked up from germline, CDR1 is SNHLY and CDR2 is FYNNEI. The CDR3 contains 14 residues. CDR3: CASSQTGGRDEQFF. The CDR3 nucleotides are TGTGCCAGCAGTCAAACAGGGGGACGGGATGAGCAGTTCTTC.

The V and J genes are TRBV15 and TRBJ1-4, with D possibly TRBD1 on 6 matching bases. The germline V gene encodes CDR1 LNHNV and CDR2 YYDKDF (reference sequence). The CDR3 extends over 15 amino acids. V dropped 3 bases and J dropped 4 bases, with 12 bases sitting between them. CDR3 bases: TGTGCCACCAGCAGGTCTGGACAGTATAATGAAAAACTGTTTTTT. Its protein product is CATSRSGQYNEKLFF. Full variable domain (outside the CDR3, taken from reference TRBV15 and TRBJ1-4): DAMVIQNPRYQVTQFGKPVTLSCSQTLNHNVMYWYQQKSSQAPKLLFHYYDKDFNNEADTPDNFQSRRPNTSFCFLDIRSPGLGDTAMYLCATSRSGQYNEKLFFGSGTQLSVL.

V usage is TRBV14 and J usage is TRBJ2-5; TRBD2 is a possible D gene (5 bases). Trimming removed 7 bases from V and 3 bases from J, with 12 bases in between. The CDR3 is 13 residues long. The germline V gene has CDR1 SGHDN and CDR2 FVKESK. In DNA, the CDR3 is TGTGCCAGCAAAAGACTAAGGGAAGAGACCCAGTACTTC. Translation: CASKRLREETQYF.

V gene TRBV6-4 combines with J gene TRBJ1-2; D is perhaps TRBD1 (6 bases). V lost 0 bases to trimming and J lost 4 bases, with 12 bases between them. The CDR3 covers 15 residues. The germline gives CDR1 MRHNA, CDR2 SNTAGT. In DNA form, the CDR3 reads TGTGCCAGCAGTGACTCGAATCAGGGGCCCTATGGCTACACCTTC. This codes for CASSDSNQGPYGYTF.

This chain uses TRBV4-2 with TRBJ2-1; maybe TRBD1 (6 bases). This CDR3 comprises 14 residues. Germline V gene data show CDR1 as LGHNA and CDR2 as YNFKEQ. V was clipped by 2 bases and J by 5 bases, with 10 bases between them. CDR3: CASSQPQGDNEQFF. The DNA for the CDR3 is TGTGCCAGCAGCCAACCACAGGGAGACAATGAGCAGTTCTTC.

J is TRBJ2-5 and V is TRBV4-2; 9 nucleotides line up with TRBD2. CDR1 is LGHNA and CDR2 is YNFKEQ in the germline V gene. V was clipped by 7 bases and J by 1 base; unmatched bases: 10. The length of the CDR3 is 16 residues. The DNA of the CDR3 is TGTGCCAGCAACCGAGACGGACTAGCGAGCCAAGAGACCCAGTACTTC. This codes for CASNRDGLASQETQYF.